This T cell receptor beta chain comes out of a study of blood T cells in healthy people across ages. Concerning this clonotype: The antigen is not known.

A second roughly 7 to 11 cycle PCR used barcoded and J-beta primers. Every cDNA was tagged by a template-switch adaptor with 12 random nucleotides. From the 5' RACE reads, TCRdb called clonotypes with MiXCR, one entry per CDR3 protein. This sample has around 940,000 distinct CDR3 sequences; 45% to 60% occur once, and the top ten carry about a fifth. General observations from the study: Donor CMV status, an unknown factor, possibly confounded changes in expanded clonotypes.

V was pared by 2 bases and J by 11 bases, with 24 bases between. CDR1 and CDR2 (germline): MGHRA, YSYEKL. There are 16 residues in the CDR3. The clonotype originates from a woman in her fifties or sixties in good health. This chain links TRBV4-1 with TRBJ2-5; no clear D gene. Input material: blood. DNA for the CDR3: TGCGCCAGCAGCCAATCGCAGGTCTTTTTTGCAGATGAGCAGTACTTC. Translating gives CASSQSQVFFADEQYF.